This T cell receptor beta chain was identified in a study of T cell changes during pregnancy in multiple sclerosis (dated by TCRdb to about 2019). Turning to the overall study: Changes in the T cell repertoire over the course of pregnancy were examined in this study in women with multiple sclerosis.

Receptor amplification or capture employed the immunoSEQ multiplex PCR assay. TCRdb took over this immuneACCESS table, retaining in-frame rearrangements with V and J assigned. Such tables are incomplete; in checked studies, under half of the missing clones stem from an unresolved V gene, and the remainder is unexplained. The sample data list about 120,000 clones, and 92% of these were observed just once. About 1.6% of the sample is held by the ten biggest clonotypes. In regard to this clone: What this receptor recognizes is not known. No base quality values were provided; no much bigger clone lies one nucleotide off.

From its cysteine to its phenylalanine, the CDR3 spans 15 amino acids. Only the CDR3 DNA is retained, 45 bases long and in frame from the first base. The germline V gene supplies CDR1 SGHTA and CDR2 FQGNSA. Trimmed from V: 5 bases; trimmed from J: 4 bases; junction bases lacking a gene match: 5. The origin of this receptor is a female donor with multiple sclerosis, enrolled in a pregnancy study. Material: peripheral blood, obtained in the third trimester of pregnancy. Recombination joined TRBV7-2 with TRBJ2-1; 10 of the junction bases match TRBD2. Here is the DNA: TGTGCCAGCAGCCTTAGCGGGGGGCCGTACAATGAGCAGTTCTTC. Its protein product is CASSLSGGPYNEQFF.